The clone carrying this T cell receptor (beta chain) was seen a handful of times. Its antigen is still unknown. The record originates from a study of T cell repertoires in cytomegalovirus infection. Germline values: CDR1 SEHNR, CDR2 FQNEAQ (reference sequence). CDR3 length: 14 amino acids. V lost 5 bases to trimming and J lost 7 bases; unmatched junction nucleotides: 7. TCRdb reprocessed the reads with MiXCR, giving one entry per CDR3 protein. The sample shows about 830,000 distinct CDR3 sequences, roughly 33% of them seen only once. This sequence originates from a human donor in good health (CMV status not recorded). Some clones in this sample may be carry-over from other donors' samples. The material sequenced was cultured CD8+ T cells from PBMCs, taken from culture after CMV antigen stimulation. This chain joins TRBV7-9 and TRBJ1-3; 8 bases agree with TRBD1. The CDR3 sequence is CASSRDRPGNTIYF. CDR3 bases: TGTGCCAGCAGCCGGGACAGGCCCGGGAACACCATATATTTT.